A single sample gave rise to the 8 T cell receptor beta chains below, sequenced in a study of CD8+ T cells in alopecia areata. In each case, RNA was isolated and then reverse transcribed into cDNA as the sequencing template. The assay was immunoSEQ multiplex PCR, and TCRdb's table has in-frame clones only and misses some. The repertoire holds about 98,000 clones, with around 44% as singletons. The sequenced material came from CD4+ T cells sorted from blood. The receptors originated from a human donor with alopecia areata.

This clone has a handful of counts. The V gene is TRBV7-9, the J gene TRBJ1-3; no clear D gene. The germline V gene has CDR1 SEHNR and CDR2 FQNEAQ (reference sequence). This CDR3 spans 14 amino acids. Trimming shortened V by 2 bases and J by 2 bases, and 7 bases separated the two germline ends. CDR3 bases: TGTGCCAGCAGCTTACGGATGGCTGGAAACACCATATATTTT. Protein sequence: CASSLRMAGNTIYF.

The CDR3 sequence is CACRGGTNSYEQYF. The DNA of the CDR3 is TGTGCCTGCCGAGGGGGGACGAATTCCTACGAGCAGTACTTC. The chain couples TRBV30 to TRBJ2-7, with D possibly called TRBD1 or TRBD2 (6 bases each). Deletions cut 6 bases from V and 1 base from J, with 16 bases between. The CDR3 covers 14 residues. From germline, CDR1 is GTSNPN and CDR2 SVGIG (reference sequence).

The V call is TRBV2, the J call TRBJ2-3; 10 bases match TRBD2. CDR1 and CDR2 (germline): SNHLY, FYNNEI. This CDR3 region has 15 residues. The V and J ends lost 7 bases and 1 base, in that order; junction bases with no gene match: 5. As DNA, the CDR3 is TGTGCCAGCAATCTTCTAGCGGGAGGCACAGATACGCAGTATTTT. It codes for CASNLLAGGTDTQYF.

The genes are TRBV29-1 and TRBJ2-5; D not certain. This CDR3 region has 10 residues. Germline V CDR1 and CDR2: SQVTM, ANQGSEA. Trimming removed 7 bases from V and 7 bases from J, with 10 bases in between. This CDR3 is CSAVKGTQYF. As DNA, the CDR3 is TGCAGCGCCGTTAAAGGGACCCAGTACTTC.

This clone appeared a few times. The chain employs TRBV30 and TRBJ1-2; D gene unclear. Germline V gene sequence: CDR1 GTSNPN, CDR2 SVGIG (reference sequence). Between the trimmed V and J ends, which lost 4 bases and 5 bases, there was a span of 17 bases. The CDR3 consists of 14 residues. Here the CDR3 reads CAWISQNPSYGYTF. CDR3 in DNA: TGTGCCTGGATAAGTCAAAACCCCTCTTATGGCTACACCTTC.

V gene TRBV18 combines with J gene TRBJ2-2; TRBD1 or TRBD2 may be the D gene (5 bases each). CDR3 length equals 16 residues. The V end was cut by 0 bases, the J end by 1 base, with 9 bases between. Per the germline V gene, CDR1 is KGHSH and CDR2 is LQKENI. In DNA, the CDR3 is TGTGCCAGCTCACCACCGGGACCGATGAACACCGGGGAGCTGTTTTTT. The encoded protein is CASSPPGPMNTGELFF.

This chain uses TRBV4-3 with TRBJ2-1; TRBD2 matches 9 bases. This CDR3 comprises 15 residues. CDR1 LGHNA and CDR2 YSLEER come from the germline V gene. V lost 1 base to trimming and J lost 8 bases; unmatched junction nucleotides: 6. The CDR3: CASSQALAGMHEQFF. The CDR3 coding sequence is TGCGCCAGCAGCCAAGCACTAGCGGGTATGCATGAGCAGTTCTTC.

This clone showed up just a few times. This rearrangement joins TRBV7-2 to TRBJ1-4; D gene unclear. V lost 2 bases, J lost 2 bases, and 0 bases lay in between. CDR1 SGHTA and CDR2 FQGNSA come from the germline V gene. CDR3 size: 12 residues. The CDR3 DNA sequence: TGTGCCAGCAGCTTAACTAATGAAAAACTGTTTTTT. Its protein is CASSLTNEKLFF.